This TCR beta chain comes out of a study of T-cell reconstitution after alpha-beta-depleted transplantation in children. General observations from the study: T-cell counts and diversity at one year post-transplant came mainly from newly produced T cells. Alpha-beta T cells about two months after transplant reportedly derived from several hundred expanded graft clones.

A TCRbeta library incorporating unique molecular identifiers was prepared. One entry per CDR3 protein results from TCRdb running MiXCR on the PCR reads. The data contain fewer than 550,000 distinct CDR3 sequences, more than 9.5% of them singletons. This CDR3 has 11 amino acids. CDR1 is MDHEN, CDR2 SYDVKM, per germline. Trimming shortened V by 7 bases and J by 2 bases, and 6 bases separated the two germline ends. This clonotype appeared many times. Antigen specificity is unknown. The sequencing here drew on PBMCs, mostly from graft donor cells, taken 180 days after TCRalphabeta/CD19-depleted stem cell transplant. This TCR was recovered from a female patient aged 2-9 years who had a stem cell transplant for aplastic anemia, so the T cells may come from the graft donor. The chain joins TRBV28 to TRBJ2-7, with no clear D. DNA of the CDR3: TGTGCCAGCACTCGGGCCTACGAGCAGTACTTC. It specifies CASTRAYEQYF.